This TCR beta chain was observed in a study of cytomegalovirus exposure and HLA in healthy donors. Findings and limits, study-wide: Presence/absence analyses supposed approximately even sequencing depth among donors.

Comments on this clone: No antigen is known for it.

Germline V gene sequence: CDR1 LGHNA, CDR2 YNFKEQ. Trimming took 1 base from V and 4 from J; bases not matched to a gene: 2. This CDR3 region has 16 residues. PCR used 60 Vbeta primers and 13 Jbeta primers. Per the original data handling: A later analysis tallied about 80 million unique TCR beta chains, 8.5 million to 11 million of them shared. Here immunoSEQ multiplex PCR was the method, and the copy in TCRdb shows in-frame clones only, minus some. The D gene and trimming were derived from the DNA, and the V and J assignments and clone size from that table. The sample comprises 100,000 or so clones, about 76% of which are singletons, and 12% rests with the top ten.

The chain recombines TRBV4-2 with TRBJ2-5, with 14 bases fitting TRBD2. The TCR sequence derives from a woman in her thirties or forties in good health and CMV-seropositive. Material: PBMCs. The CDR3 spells CASSQGLAGGRETQYF. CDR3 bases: TGTGCCAGCAGCCAAGGACTAGCGGGGGGGAGAGAGACCCAGTACTTC.